The clone carrying this T cell receptor (beta chain) appeared a few times. Its matching antigen is unknown. This entry is derived from a study of cytomegalovirus exposure and HLA in healthy donors. Study in general: An earlier analysis identified 117 million unique TCR beta sequences in 150 million to 200 million T cells. Across 300 to 400 genotyped donors, roughly 85% landed in the Caucasian-associated ancestry cluster. Notes on the study in general: Reports state that TCR beta sequences accurately predicted most subjects' HLA-A and HLA-B alleles. V- and J-gene trimming in TCR beta was tied to a missense DCLRE1C variant by an analysis performed later.

Trimming cost V 5 bases and J 5 bases, with 11 bases left between them. Germline V gives CDR1 MDHEN, CDR2 SYDVKM. This CDR3 is built from 13 residues. Use of 60 Vbeta and 13 Jbeta primers characterized the PCR. The protocol was immunoSEQ multiplex PCR, while the TCRdb copy is restricted to in-frame clones and leaves out a portion. The table has about 100,000 clones, around 62% seen once. This clonotype was sampled from a young man in good health and CMV-seropositive. This chain uses TRBV28 with TRBJ2-3, with D possibly matching TRBD1 (6 bases). Input material: PBMCs. The CDR3 bases are TGTGCCAGCAGTCTCACAGGGAGAGATACGCAGTATTTT. Its translation: CASSLTGRDTQYF.